These T cell receptor beta chains were read from a single sample in a study of PD-L1 blockade in urothelial cancer. Profiling relied on immunoSEQ multiplex PCR, and the TCRdb table lists in-frame clones only, not all of them. The sample records 85,000 to 90,000 clones, about 90% being singletons. The material sequenced was PBMCs, taken around atezolizumab (anti-PD-L1) treatment. These TCRs come from a woman older than 75 with urothelial cancer. CDR3s include the opening cysteine and the closing phenylalanine or tryptophan. D genes are given only for firm matches. Not every row has a clone size; where given, it reads once, few, many or a size class.

clone_size	v_call	d_call	j_call	cdr3_nt	cdr3_aa
NA	TRBV27	NA	TRBJ2-1	TGTGCCAGCAGTCTGGGACTTTACAATGAGCAGTTCTTC	CASSLGLYNEQFF
NA	TRBV9	NA	TRBJ1-2	TGTGCCAGCAGCCCAGACACGGCGGGCTATGGCTACACCTTC	CASSPDTAGYGYTF
NA	TRBV5-1	TRBD2	TRBJ2-7	TGCGCCAGCAGCTTGGAGATCGGGGTCGCGGGAGGTGGCGAGCAGTACTTC	CASSLEIGVAGGGEQYF
NA	TRBV7-3	TRBD1	TRBJ2-3	TGTGCCAGCAGCTTTTCCGGGACAGGGGGCGCGACAGATACGCAGTATTTT	CASSFSGTGGATDTQYF
NA	TRBV5-1	TRBD1	TRBJ2-2	TGCGCCAGCAGCGGAGGGACAGGGAACACCGGGGAGCTGTTTTTT	CASSGGTGNTGELFF
NA	TRBV7-7	TRBD1	TRBJ2-1	TGTGCCAGCAGCCCCCAGGACAGGGGGCGGCCTAGCTTTCCTATGGATGAGCAGTTCTTC	CASSPQDRGRPSFPMDEQFF
NA	TRBV7-9	NA	TRBJ1-2	TGTGCCAGCAGCTTAGAGGGGAACTATGGCTACACCTTC	CASSLEGNYGYTF
few	TRBV28	NA	TRBJ2-7	TGTGCCAGCAGTACATACGAGCAGTACTTC	CASSTYEQYF
once	TRBV6-6	TRBD1	TRBJ1-1	TGTGCCAGCAGTTTTACAGGGGGCACTGAAGCTTTCTTT	CASSFTGGTEAFF
NA	TRBV25-1	TRBD1	TRBJ1-2	TGTGCCAGCAGTTCACAGGGGAGCGGCTACACCTTC	CASSSQGSGYTF
few	TRBV2	NA	TRBJ1-2	TGTGCCAGCAGCCGGGGGAGGGGCTACACCTTC	CASSRGRGYTF
NA	TRBV6-1	NA	TRBJ1-2	TGTGCCAGCAGTGAACGCTGGGGGGAAGGTGGCTACACCTTC	CASSERWGEGGYTF
NA	TRBV5-6	TRBD1	TRBJ1-1	TGTGCCAGCAGCTTGAACGGGCCAGGGGGAACTGAAGCTTTCTTT	CASSLNGPGGTEAFF
NA	TRBV5-6	NA	TRBJ1-2	TGTGCCAGCACCCTCCCCCCGAGGCAGGTGGCCCCAAGGGGCTATGGCTACACCTTC	CASTLPPRQVAPRGYGYTF
NA	TRBV19	TRBD2	TRBJ2-1	TGTGCCAGTAGTATTCTAGCGGGAGGGCCCAATGAGCAGTTCTTC	CASSILAGGPNEQFF
NA	TRBV14	NA	TRBJ2-7	TGTGCCAGCAGCCAAGCGATTAGTTACGAGCAGTACTTC	CASSQAISYEQYF
NA	TRBV18	NA	TRBJ2-6	TGTGCCAGCTCACCCCTGGGGGCCAACGTCCTGACTTTC	CASSPLGANVLTF
NA	TRBV28	TRBD1	TRBJ2-7	TGTGCCAGCAGCCGGGGACAGGGGCCCCCCTACGAGCAGTACTTC	CASSRGQGPPYEQYF
NA	TRBV7-9	TRBD2	TRBJ2-1	TGTGCCAGCAGCATCACTAGCGGGGTCTACAATGAGCAGTTCTTC	CASSITSGVYNEQFF
NA	TRBV6-5	NA	TRBJ1-5	TGTGCCAGCAGTTACCTTCCTAATCAGCCCCAGCATTTT	CASSYLPNQPQHF
once	TRBV6-5	NA	TRBJ2-1	TGTGCCAGCAGTTCAGAAAGGCGGGCCAACTACAATGAGCAGTTCTTC	CASSSERRANYNEQFF
NA	TRBV6-1	TRBD1	TRBJ1-2	TGTGCCAGCAGTGATAATACCGGGACAGGGGTCGGTGGCTACACCTTC	CASSDNTGTGVGGYTF
NA	TRBV19	NA	TRBJ1-3	TGTGCCAGTAGTAACAGTCGCTCTGGAAACACCATATATTTT	CASSNSRSGNTIYF
NA	TRBV27	TRBD1	TRBJ1-4	TGTGCCAGCAGTAGGGGGACAGGGTTACTGTTTTTT	CASSRGTGLLFF
NA	TRBV9	TRBD1	TRBJ1-3	TGTGCCAGCAGCCCCCTTGGGACAGCCTCTGGAAACACCATATATTTT	CASSPLGTASGNTIYF
NA	TRBV7-8	NA	TRBJ2-3	TGTGCCAGCAGCTCACCCTTGGCGGGACCCACAGATACGCAGTATTTT	CASSSPLAGPTDTQYF
few	TRBV6-6	NA	TRBJ2-7	TGTGCCAGCAGTCTAACAGGGTTTCCCCCCCCTGGGCAGTACTTC	CASSLTGFPPPGQYF
NA	TRBV19	TRBD1	TRBJ2-2	TGTGCCAGTCGTGACCGGGACAGGGGGAACACCGGGGAGCTGTTTTTT	CASRDRDRGNTGELFF
NA	TRBV7-9	TRBD1	TRBJ1-2	TGTGCCAGCAGCTTAGCCCGGACAGGGATGGATGGCTACACCTTC	CASSLARTGMDGYTF
NA	TRBV2	NA	TRBJ1-1	TGTGCCAGCAGTCTATGGACGGGGGTTACTGAAGCTTTCTTT	CASSLWTGVTEAFF
NA	TRBV18	TRBD1	TRBJ1-1	TGTGCCAGCTCACCAGAAAACAGGGGGATTCGCTGGAACACTGAAGCTTTCTTT	CASSPENRGIRWNTEAFF
NA	TRBV7-6	NA	TRBJ2-1	TGTGCCAGCAGCCTCGCGGGGACCTACAATGAGCAGTTCTTC	CASSLAGTYNEQFF
NA	TRBV11-2	NA	TRBJ2-2	TGTGCCAGCATGGCGGACACCGGGGAGCTGTTTTTT	CASMADTGELFF
NA	TRBV27	NA	TRBJ2-7	TGTGCCAGCAGTCCGGGACTTCTGTCCTCCTACGAGCAGTACTTC	CASSPGLLSSYEQYF
NA	TRBV10-2	NA	TRBJ2-3	TGCGCCAGCAGTGCTGGATCGGGAGCTAGCACAGATACGCAGTATTTT	CASSAGSGASTDTQYF
NA	TRBV30	NA	TRBJ1-1	TGTGCCTGGAGTGTACTTGATAACCAGGGTGAAGCTTTCTTT	CAWSVLDNQGEAFF
once	TRBV27	NA	TRBJ1-1	TGTGCCAGCAGTTGGGGGGGGATTGGCACTGAAGCTTTCTTT	CASSWGGIGTEAFF
NA	TRBV7-3	TRBD2	TRBJ2-5	TGTGCCAGCGCTCGGGGACTAAAAGAGACCCAGTACTTC	CASARGLKETQYF
once	TRBV14	TRBD2	TRBJ2-1	TGTGCCAGCAGCCAAGGGACTAGCGGGAGGAAAGTGGGTGAGCAGTTCTTC	CASSQGTSGRKVGEQFF
NA	TRBV21-1	NA	TRBJ2-1	TGTGCCAGCAACTCGGGGGACTACCCGGGCGGTGAGCAGTTCTTC	CASNSGDYPGGEQFF
NA	TRBV27	TRBD1	TRBJ1-2	TGTGCCAGCAGTTTGCGGACAGGGGGCTATGGCTACACCTTC	CASSLRTGGYGYTF
NA	TRBV14	NA	TRBJ2-7	TGTGCCAGCAGCCACGTAGCTTACGAGCAGTACTTC	CASSHVAYEQYF
once	TRBV30	TRBD1	TRBJ1-2	TGTGCCTGGAGTCCCGAGGGGGCTCACGGCTACACCTTC	CAWSPEGAHGYTF
NA	TRBV10-1	NA	TRBJ2-7	TGCGCCAGCAGTCGGCAGGTCCGCTACGAGCAGTACTTC	CASSRQVRYEQYF
NA	TRBV7-2	TRBD2	TRBJ2-7	TGTGCCAGCAGCTTAGGGAATAGCGGGAGGTACTCCACGTGTGAATTC	CASSLGNSGRYSTCEF
NA	TRBV11-1	TRBD1	TRBJ1-1	TGTGCCAGCAGCCGGGGACAGGGGTATTCAGCTTTCTTT	CASSRGQGYSAFF
NA	TRBV19	NA	TRBJ1-1	TGTGCCAGTAGCCGGGTCTCCTTTATGGCTTTCTTT	CASSRVSFMAFF
NA	TRBV19	NA	TRBJ2-5	TGTGCCACCCAGCAGGGGCTGGAGACCCAGTACTTC	CATQQGLETQYF
NA	TRBV28	NA	TRBJ1-2	TGTGCCAGCAGTTTAGCGGGAGGAGGACGGGTCTATGGCTACACCTTC	CASSLAGGGRVYGYTF
NA	TRBV5-1	TRBD2	TRBJ2-3	TGCGCCAGCAGCTTGAGACTAGCGGGATTTAGCACAGATACGCAGTATTTT	CASSLRLAGFSTDTQYF
NA	TRBV6-4	TRBD2	TRBJ2-1	TGTGCCAGCAGTGACTCGTGTAGCGGGCGCCCAGGGCCGTTCTTC	CASSDSCSGRPGPFF
NA	TRBV27	NA	TRBJ1-2	TGTGCCAGCAGTTTTGAGGGCCTCTATGGCTACACCTTC	CASSFEGLYGYTF
NA	TRBV5-4	TRBD1	TRBJ1-1	TGTGCCAGCAGCTTGGTGGACAGGGGGACTGAAGCTTTCTTT	CASSLVDRGTEAFF
NA	TRBV28	NA	TRBJ1-2	TGTGCCAGCAGTTTGGTACAGGGCTATGGCTACACCTTC	CASSLVQGYGYTF